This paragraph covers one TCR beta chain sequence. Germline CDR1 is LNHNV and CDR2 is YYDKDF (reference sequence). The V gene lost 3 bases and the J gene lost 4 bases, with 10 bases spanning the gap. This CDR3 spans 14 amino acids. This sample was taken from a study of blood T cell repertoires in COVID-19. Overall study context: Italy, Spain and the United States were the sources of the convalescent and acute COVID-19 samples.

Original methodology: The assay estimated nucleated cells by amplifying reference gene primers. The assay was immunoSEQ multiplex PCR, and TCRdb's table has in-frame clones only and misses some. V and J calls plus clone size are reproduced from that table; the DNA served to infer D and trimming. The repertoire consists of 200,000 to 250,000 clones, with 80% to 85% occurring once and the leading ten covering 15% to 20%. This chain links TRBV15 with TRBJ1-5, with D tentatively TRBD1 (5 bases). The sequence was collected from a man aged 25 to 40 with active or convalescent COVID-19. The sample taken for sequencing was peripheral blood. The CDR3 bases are TGTGCCACCAGCAGTCTAGGGGTGAATCAGCCCCAGCATTTT. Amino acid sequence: CATSSLGVNQPQHF.